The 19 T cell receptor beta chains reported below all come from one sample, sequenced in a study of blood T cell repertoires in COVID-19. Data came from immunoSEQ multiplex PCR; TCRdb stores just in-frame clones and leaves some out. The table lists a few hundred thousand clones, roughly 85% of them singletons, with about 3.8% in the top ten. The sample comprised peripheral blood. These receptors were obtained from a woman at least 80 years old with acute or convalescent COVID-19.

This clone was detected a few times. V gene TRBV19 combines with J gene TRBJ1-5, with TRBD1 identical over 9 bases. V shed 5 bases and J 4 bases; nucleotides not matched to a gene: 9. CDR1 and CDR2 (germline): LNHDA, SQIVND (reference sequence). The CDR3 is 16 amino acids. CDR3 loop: CASSGGTGTGNQPQHF. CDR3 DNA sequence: TGTGCCAGTAGTGGCGGGACAGGGACGGGAAATCAGCCCCAGCATTTT.

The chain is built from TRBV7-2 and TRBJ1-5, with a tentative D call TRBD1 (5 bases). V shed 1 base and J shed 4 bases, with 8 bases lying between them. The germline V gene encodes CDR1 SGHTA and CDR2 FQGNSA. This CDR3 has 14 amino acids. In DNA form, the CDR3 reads TGTGCCAGCAGCTTAGTTGGGGGGAATCAGCCCCAGCATTTT. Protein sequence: CASSLVGGNQPQHF.

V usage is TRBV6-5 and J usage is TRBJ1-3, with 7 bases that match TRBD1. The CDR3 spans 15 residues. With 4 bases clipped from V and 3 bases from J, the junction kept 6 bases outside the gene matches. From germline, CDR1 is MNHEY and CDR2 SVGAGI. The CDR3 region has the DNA TGTGCCAGCAGTTCCCACACAGGGGATGGAAACACCATATATTTT. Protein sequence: CASSSHTGDGNTIYF.

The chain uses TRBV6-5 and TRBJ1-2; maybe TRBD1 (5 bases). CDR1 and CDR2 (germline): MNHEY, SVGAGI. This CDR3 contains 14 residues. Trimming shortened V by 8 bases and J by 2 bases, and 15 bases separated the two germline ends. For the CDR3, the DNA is TGTGCCAGCCACTGGGTGGGGGGGAACTATGGCTACACCTTC. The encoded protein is CASHWVGGNYGYTF.

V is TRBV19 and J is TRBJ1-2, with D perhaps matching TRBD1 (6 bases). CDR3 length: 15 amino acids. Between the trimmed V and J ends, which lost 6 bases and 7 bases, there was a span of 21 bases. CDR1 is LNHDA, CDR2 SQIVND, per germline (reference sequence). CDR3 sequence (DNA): TGTGCCAGTAGACCCCGGGACACCGACTACTCTGGCTACACCTTC. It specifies CASRPRDTDYSGYTF.

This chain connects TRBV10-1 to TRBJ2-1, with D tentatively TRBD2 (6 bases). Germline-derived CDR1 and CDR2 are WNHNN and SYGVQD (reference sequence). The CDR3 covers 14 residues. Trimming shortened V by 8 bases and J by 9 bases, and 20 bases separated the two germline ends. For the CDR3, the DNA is TGCGCCAGCGCTCGCGGGACCGGGGGTAGTGAGCAGTTCTTC. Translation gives CASARGTGGSEQFF.

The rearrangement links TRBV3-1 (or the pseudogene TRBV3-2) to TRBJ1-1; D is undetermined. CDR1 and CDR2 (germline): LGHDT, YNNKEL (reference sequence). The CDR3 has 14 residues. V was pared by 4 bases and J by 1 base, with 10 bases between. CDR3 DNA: TGTGCCAGCAGCCCGAATTGGCAGAACACTGAAGCTTTCTTT. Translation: CASSPNWQNTEAFF.

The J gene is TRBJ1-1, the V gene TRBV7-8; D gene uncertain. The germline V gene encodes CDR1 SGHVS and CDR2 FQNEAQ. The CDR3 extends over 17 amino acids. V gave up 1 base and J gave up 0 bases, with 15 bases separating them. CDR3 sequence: CASSLGEMLSLNTEAFF. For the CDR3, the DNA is TGTGCCAGCAGCTTAGGAGAGATGTTGTCATTGAACACTGAAGCTTTCTTT.

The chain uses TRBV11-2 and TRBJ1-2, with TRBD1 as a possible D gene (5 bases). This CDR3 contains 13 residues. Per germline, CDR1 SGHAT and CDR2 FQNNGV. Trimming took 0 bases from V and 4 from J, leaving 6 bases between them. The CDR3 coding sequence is TGTGCCAGCAGCTTAGACAGGGTCTATGGCTACACCTTC. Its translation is CASSLDRVYGYTF.

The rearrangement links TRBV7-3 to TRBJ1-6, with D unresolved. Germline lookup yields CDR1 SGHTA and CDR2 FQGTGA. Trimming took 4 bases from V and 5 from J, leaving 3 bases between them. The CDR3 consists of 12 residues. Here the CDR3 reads CASSYNNSPLHF. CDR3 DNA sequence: TGTGCCAGCAGCTACAATAATTCACCCCTCCACTTT.

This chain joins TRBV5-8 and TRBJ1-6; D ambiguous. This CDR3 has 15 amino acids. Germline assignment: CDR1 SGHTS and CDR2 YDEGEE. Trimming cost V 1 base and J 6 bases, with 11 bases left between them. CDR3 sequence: CASSLQAQVNSPLHF. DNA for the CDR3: TGTGCCAGCAGCTTGCAGGCTCAGGTTAATTCACCCCTCCACTTT. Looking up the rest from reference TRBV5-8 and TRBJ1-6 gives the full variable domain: EAGVTQSPTHLIKTRGQQATLRCSPISGHTSVYWYQQALGLGLQFLLWYDEGEERNRGNFPPRFSGRQFPNYSSELNVNALELEDSALYLCASSLQAQVNSPLHFGNGTRLTVT.

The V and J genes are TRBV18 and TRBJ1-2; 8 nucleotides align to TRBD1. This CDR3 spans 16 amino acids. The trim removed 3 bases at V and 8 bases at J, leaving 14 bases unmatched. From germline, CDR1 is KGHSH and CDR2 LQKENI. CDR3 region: CASSPVSGQVAGGYTF. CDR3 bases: TGTGCCAGCTCACCTGTATCGGGACAGGTCGCCGGAGGCTACACCTTC.

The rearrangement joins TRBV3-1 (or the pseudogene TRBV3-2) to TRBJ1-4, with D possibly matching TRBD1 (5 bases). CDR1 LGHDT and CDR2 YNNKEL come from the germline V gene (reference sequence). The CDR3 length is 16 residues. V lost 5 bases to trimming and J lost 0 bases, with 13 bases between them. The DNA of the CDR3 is TGTGCCAGCAGCTGGGGACTTTCAGCAACTAATGAAAAACTGTTTTTT. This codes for CASSWGLSATNEKLFF.

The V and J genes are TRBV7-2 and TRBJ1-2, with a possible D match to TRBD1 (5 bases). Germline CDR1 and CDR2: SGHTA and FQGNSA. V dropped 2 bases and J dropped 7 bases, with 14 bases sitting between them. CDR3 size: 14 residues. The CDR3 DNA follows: TGTGCCAGCAGCTTATTAGGCTCAAGGGGTGGCTACACCTTC. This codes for CASSLLGSRGGYTF.

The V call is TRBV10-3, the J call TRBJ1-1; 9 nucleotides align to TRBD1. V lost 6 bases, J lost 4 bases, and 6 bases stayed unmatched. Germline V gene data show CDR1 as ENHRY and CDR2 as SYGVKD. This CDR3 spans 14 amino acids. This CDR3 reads CAIRGTGMSTEAFF. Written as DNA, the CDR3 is TGTGCCATCAGGGGGACAGGGATGAGCACTGAAGCTTTCTTT.

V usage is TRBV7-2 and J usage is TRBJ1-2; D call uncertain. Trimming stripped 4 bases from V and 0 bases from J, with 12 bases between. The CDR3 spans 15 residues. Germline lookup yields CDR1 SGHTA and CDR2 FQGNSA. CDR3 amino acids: CASSSWTASNYGYTF. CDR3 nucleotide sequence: TGTGCCAGCAGCTCCTGGACTGCCTCTAACTATGGCTACACCTTC.

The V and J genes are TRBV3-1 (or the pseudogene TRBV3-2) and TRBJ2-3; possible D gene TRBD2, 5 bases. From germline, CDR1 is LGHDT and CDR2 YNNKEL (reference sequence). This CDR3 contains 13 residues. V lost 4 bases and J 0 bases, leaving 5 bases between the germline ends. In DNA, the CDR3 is TGTGCCAGCAGCCGGACTAGCACAGATACGCAGTATTTT. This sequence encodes CASSRTSTDTQYF.

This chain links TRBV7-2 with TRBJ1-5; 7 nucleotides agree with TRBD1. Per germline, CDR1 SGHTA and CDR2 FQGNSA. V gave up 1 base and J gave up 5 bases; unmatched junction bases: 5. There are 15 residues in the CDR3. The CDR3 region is CASSLDGQEYQPQHF. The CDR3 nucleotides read TGTGCCAGCAGCTTAGACGGACAGGAATATCAGCCCCAGCATTTT.

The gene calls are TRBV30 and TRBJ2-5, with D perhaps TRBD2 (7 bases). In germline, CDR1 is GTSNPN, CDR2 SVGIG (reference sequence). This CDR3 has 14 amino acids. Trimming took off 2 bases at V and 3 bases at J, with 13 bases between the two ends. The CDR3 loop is CAWSRGLAEETQYF. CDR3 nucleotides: TGTGCCTGGAGTCGGGGGCTAGCGGAAGAGACCCAGTACTTC.